The source of this T cell receptor (beta chain) is a study of blood T cells in healthy people across ages. The length of the CDR3 is 14 residues. Germline values: CDR1 MNHEY, CDR2 SMNVEV (reference sequence). V was trimmed by 3 bases and J by 6 bases, leaving 12 bases between them. The use of a sample-barcoded 5' primer and a J-beta primer mix characterized a second PCR of about 7 to 12 cycles. MiXCR, applied by TCRdb to the 5' RACE reads, yields one record per CDR3 protein. This table has about 1.5 million distinct CDR3 sequences, approximately 39% appearing once. This sequence originates from a woman under 30 in good health. This chain links TRBV27 with TRBJ1-5; a possible D gene is TRBD1 (5 bases). The material sequenced was blood. For the CDR3, the DNA is TGTGCCAGCAGTTTTTTGGAGGGGAGTCAGCCCCAGCATTTT. This encodes CASSFLEGSQPQHF.